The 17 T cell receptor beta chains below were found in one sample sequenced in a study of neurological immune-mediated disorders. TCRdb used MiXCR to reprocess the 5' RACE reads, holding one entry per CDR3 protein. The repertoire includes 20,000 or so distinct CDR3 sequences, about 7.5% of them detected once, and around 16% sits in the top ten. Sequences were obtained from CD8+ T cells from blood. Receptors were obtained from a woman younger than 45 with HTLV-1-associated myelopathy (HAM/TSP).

Here the CDR3 reads CASSYGGQGTGNTIYF. CDR3 in DNA: TGTGCCAGCAGTTACGGTGGACAGGGGACTGGAAACACCATATATTTT. This rearrangement joins TRBV6-5 to TRBJ1-3, with 9 bases identical to TRBD1. With 2 bases clipped from V and 2 bases from J, the junction kept 4 bases outside the gene matches. The CDR3 is 16 residues long. Germline CDR1 MNHEY, CDR2 SVGAGI.

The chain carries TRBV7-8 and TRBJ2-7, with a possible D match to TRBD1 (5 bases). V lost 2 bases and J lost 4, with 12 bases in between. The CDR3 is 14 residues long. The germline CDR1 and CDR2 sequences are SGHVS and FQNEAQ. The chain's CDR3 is CASSLSDGAYEQYF. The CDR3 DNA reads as TGTGCCAGCAGCTTATCTGATGGGGCTTACGAGCAGTACTTC.

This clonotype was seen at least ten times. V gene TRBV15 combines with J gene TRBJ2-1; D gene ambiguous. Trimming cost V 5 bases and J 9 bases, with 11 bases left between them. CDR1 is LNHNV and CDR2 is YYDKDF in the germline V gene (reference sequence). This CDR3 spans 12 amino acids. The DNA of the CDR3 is TGTGCCACCAGCCCCACGCCGTTTGAGCAGTTCTTC. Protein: CATSPTPFEQFF.

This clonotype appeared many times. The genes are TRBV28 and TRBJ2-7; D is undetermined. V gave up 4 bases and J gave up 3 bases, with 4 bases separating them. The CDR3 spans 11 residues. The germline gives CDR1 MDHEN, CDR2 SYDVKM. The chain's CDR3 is CASSYGYEQYF. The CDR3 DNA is TGTGCCAGCAGTTATGGCTACGAGCAGTACTTC. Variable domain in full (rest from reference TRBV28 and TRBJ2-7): DVKVTQSSRYLVKRTGEKVFLECVQDMDHENMFWYRQDPGLGLRLIYFSYDVKMKEKGDIPEGYSVSREKKERFSLILESASTNQTSMYLCASSYGYEQYFGPGTRLTVT.

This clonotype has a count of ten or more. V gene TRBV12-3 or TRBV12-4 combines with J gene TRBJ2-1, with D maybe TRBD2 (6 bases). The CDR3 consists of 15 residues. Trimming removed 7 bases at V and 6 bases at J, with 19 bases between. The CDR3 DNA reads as TGTGCCAGCACCGTGGACTATCCGACTACCAATGAGCAGTTCTTC. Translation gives CASTVDYPTTNEQFF.

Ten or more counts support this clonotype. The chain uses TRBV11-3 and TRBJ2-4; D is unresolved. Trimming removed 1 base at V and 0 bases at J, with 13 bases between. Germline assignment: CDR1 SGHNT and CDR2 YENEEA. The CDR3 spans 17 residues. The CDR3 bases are TGTGCCAGCAGCTTAGTTTACGGAGCCCTAGCCAAAAACATTCAGTACTTC. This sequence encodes CASSLVYGALAKNIQYF.

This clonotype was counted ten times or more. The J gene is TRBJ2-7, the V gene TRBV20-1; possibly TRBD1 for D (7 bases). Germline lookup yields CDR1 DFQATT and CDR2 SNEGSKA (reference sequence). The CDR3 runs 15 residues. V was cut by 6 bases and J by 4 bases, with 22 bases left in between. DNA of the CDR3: TGCAGTGCCCGGGAGTCAGGGGGAAAATTGTACGAGCAGTACTTC. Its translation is CSARESGGKLYEQYF.

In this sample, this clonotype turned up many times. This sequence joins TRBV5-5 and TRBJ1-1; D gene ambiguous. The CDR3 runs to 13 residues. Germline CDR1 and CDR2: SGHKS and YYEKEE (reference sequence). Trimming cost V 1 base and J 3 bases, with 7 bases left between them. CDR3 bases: TGTGCCAGCAGCTTGCGGGGAGACACTGAAGCTTTCTTT. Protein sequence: CASSLRGDTEAFF.

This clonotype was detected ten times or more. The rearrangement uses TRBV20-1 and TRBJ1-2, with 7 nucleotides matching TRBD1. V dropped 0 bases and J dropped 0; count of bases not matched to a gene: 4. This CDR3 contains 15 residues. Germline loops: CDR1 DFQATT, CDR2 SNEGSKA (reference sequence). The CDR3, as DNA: TGCAGTGCTAGAGATGGGACAGAAACTAACTATGGCTACACCTTC. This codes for CSARDGTETNYGYTF.

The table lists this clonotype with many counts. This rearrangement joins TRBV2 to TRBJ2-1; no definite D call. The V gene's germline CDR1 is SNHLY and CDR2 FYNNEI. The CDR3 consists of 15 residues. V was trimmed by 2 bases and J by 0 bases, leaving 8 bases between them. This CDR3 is CASSETLSSYNEQFF. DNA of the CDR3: TGTGCCAGCAGTGAAACGTTAAGCTCCTACAATGAGCAGTTCTTC.

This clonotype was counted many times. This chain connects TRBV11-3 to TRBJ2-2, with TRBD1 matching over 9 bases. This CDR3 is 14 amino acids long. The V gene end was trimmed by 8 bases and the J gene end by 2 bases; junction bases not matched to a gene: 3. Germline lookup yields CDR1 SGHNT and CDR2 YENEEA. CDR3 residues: CASLDRGNTGELFF. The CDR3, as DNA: TGTGCCAGCCTGGACAGGGGTAACACCGGGGAGCTGTTTTTT.

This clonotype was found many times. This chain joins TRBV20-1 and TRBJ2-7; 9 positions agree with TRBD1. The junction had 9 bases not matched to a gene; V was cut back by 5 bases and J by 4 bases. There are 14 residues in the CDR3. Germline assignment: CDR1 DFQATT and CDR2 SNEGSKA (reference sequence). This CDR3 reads CSAPTGTGSYEQYF. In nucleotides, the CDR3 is TGCAGTGCTCCAACCGGGACAGGGTCGTACGAGCAGTACTTC.

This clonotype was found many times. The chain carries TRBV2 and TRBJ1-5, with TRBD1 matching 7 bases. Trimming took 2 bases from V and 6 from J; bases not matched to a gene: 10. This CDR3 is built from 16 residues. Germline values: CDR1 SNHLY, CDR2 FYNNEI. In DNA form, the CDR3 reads TGTGCCAGCAGTGAAAACCTTAGGACAGGTGGTCAGCCCCAGCATTTT. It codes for CASSENLRTGGQPQHF.

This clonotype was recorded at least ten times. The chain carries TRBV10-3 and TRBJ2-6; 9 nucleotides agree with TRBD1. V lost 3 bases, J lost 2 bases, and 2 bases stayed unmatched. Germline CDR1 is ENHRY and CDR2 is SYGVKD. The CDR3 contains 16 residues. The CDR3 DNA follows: TGTGCCATCAGTGATACAGGGGGCACTGGGGCCAACGTCCTGACTTTC. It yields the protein CAISDTGGTGANVLTF.

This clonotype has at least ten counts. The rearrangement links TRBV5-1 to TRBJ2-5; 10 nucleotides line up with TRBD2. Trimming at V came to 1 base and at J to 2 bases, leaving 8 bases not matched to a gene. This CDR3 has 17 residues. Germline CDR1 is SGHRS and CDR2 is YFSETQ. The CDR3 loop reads CASSLFPSGGPQETQYF. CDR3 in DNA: TGCGCCAGCAGCTTGTTCCCTAGCGGGGGACCGCAAGAGACCCAGTACTTC.

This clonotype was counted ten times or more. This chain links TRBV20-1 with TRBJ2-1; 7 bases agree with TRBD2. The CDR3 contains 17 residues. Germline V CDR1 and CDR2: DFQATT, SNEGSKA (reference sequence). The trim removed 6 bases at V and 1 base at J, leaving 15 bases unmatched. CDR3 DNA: TGCAGTGCCCGGGCCGGACTAGTCGTTGGATCCTACAATGAGCAGTTCTTC. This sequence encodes CSARAGLVVGSYNEQFF.

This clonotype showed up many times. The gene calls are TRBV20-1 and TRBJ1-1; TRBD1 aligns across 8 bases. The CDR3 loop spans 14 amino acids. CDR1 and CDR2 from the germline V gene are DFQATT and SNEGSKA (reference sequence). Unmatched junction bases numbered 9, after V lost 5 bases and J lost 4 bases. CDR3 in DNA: TGCAGTGCTTACACTGACAGGGGCCGCACTGAAGCTTTCTTT. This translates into CSAYTDRGRTEAFF.